Below are 16 T cell receptor beta chains sequenced from a single sample in a study of T cell repertoires in cytomegalovirus infection. TCRdb re-analysed the reads in MiXCR, keeping a single row per CDR3 protein. The table has hundreds of thousands of distinct CDR3 sequences, around 31% seen once. These receptors have no identified antigens. Sequenced here: cultured CD8+ T cells from PBMCs, sampled from culture after CMV antigen stimulation. The receptors shown here come from a human donor in good health (CMV status not recorded). Some clones in this sample may be carry-over from other donors' samples.

The V call is TRBV27, the J call TRBJ1-2; TRBD1 is a possible D gene (5 bases). The germline V gene has CDR1 MNHEY and CDR2 SMNVEV (reference sequence). This CDR3 region has 14 residues. The V gene lost 5 bases and the J gene lost 8 bases, with 18 bases spanning the gap. CDR3 nucleotides: TGTGCCAGCAGTCACCAGGGAGACATTTTGGGCTACACCTTC. Translated: CASSHQGDILGYTF.

This clonotype came up a few times. The gene calls are TRBV19 and TRBJ2-2; 10 bases agree with TRBD1. Germline CDR1 LNHDA, CDR2 SQIVND (reference sequence). J was trimmed by 7 bases and V by 4 bases; bases with no gene match: 3. There are 14 residues in the CDR3. The CDR3 here is CASSRQGAHGELFF. CDR3 DNA sequence: TGTGCCAGTAGTAGACAGGGGGCTCACGGGGAGCTGTTTTTT. Looking up the rest from reference TRBV19 and TRBJ2-2 gives the full variable domain: DGGITQSPKYLFRKEGQNVTLSCEQNLNHDAMYWYRQDPGQGLRLIYYSQIVNDFQKGDIAEGYSVSREKKESFPLTVTSAQKNPTAFYLCASSRQGAHGELFFGEGSRLTVL.

This clonotype was seen a few times. The chain couples TRBV20-1 to TRBJ2-2, with D tentatively TRBD2 (6 bases). This CDR3 region has 13 residues. Germline-derived CDR1 and CDR2 are DFQATT and SNEGSKA (reference sequence). V was cut by 3 bases and J by 7 bases, with 12 bases left in between. The CDR3 DNA sequence: TGCAGTGCTAGGTCATCGCGGGACGGGGAGCTGTTTTTT. Encoded protein: CSARSSRDGELFF.

This clonotype was counted a few times. This chain uses TRBV6-1 with TRBJ2-5, with D possibly TRBD1 on 6 matching bases. CDR1 and CDR2 from the germline V gene are MNHNS and SASEGT. The CDR3 contains 15 residues. Trimming stripped 5 bases from V and 0 bases from J, with 13 bases between. CDR3 bases: TGTGCCAGCAGTCCGCTCCGGGACAACCAAGAGACCCAGTACTTC. This sequence encodes CASSPLRDNQETQYF.

The V gene is TRBV7-3, the J gene TRBJ1-1; 10 bases map to TRBD1. This CDR3 has 17 residues. Trimming took 5 bases from V and 0 from J; bases not matched to a gene: 9. Germline-derived CDR1 and CDR2 are SGHTA and FQGTGA. CDR3 nucleotides: TGTGCCAGCAGCCTGACAGGGGGCCTCGGAATGAACACTGAAGCTTTCTTT. Protein: CASSLTGGLGMNTEAFF.

This clonotype was recorded a few times. The rearrangement uses TRBV28 and TRBJ2-5; D is unresolved. This CDR3 contains 15 residues. Germline V gene data show CDR1 as MDHEN and CDR2 as SYDVKM. The V and J ends lost 2 bases and 4 bases respectively, with 14 bases between them. The CDR3 coding sequence is TGTGCCAGCAGTTTACCACCGGCCGTGAGAGAGACCCAGTACTTC. Protein: CASSLPPAVRETQYF.

At least ten counts were recorded for this clonotype. The rearrangement links TRBV7-9 to TRBJ2-3; no clear D. Trimming took 5 bases from V and 12 from J, leaving 6 bases between them. The germline gives CDR1 SEHNR, CDR2 FQNEAQ (reference sequence). The CDR3 is made up of 9 amino acids. DNA of the CDR3: TGTGCCAGCAGCCCCCATCAGTATTTT. Its protein product is CASSPHQYF.

The chain carries TRBV10-2 and TRBJ2-7; D is possibly TRBD2 (6 bases). The CDR3 covers 13 residues. CDR1 is WSHSY, CDR2 SAAADI, per germline. Trimming removed 4 bases from V and 5 bases from J, with 12 bases in between. This CDR3 reads CASSGRETHEQYF. Written as DNA, the CDR3 is TGCGCCAGCAGTGGGAGGGAAACTCACGAGCAGTACTTC.

In this sample, this clonotype turned up a few times. This sequence joins TRBV4-1 and TRBJ1-5; D is ambiguous. In germline, CDR1 is MGHRA, CDR2 YSYEKL. Trimming cost V 0 bases and J 6 bases, with 6 bases left between them. The length of the CDR3 is 13 residues. CDR3 sequence: CASSQEAGQPQHF. The CDR3, as DNA: TGCGCCAGCAGCCAAGAGGCGGGTCAGCCCCAGCATTTT.

In its sample, this clonotype was seen a few times. The chain joins TRBV12-5 to TRBJ2-7; 7 positions agree with TRBD1. In germline, CDR1 is LGHNT, CDR2 FRNRAP. This CDR3 has 14 amino acids. V shed 1 base, J shed 3 bases, and the junction held 3 bases outside the gene matches. Written as DNA, the CDR3 is TGTGCTAGTGGTTTGGCGGGACAGAGCTACGAGCAGTACTTC. It encodes CASGLAGQSYEQYF. Supplemented by reference TRBV12-5 and TRBJ2-7, the full variable domain reads DARVTQTPRHKVTEMGQEVTMRCQPILGHNTVFWYRQTMMQGLELLAYFRNRAPLDDSGMPKDRFSAEMPDATLATLKIQPSEPRDSAVYFCASGLAGQSYEQYFGPGTRLTVT.

Comment on this clonotype: An end of the junction differs from the germline gene, which may be a read error. The gene calls are TRBV12-3 or TRBV12-4 and TRBJ2-3; 9 bases line up with TRBD1. This CDR3 is 14 amino acids long. CDR3 nucleotide sequence: TGTGTCAGCAGCACAGACAGGGGGACAGATACGCAGTATTTT. This codes for CVSSTDRGTDTQYF.

As concerns this clonotype: A read error is possible here, since a much larger clone lies one base away. This CDR3 is CANTETSGGPQETQYF. For the CDR3, the DNA is TGTGCCAACACCGAGACTAGCGGGGGACCTCAAGAGACCCAGTACTTC. The chain joins TRBV6-2 or TRBV6-3 to TRBJ2-5, with 12 bases identical to TRBD2. The length of the CDR3 is 16 residues. Germline V CDR1 and CDR2: MNHEY, SVGEGT. V lost 10 bases, J lost 2 bases, and 11 bases stayed unmatched.

A word on this clonotype: Germline and junction disagree at one end, which may indicate a read error. The chain is built from TRBV6-5 and TRBJ1-5; D gene unclear. Looked up from germline, CDR1 is MNHEY and CDR2 is SVGAGI. The CDR3 sequence is 13 residues long. CDR3 sequence (DNA): TGTGCCAGCAGCCCCGGCGGGAATCAGTCCCAGCATTTT. Residues: CASSPGGNQSQHF.

The chain carries TRBV10-3 and TRBJ1-5; D is unclear. Looked up from germline, CDR1 is ENHRY and CDR2 is SYGVKD. The CDR3 sequence is 15 residues long. The V gene lost 0 bases and the J gene lost 3 bases, with 9 bases spanning the gap. Here the CDR3 reads CAISESSGTNQPQHF. CDR3 bases: TGTGCCATCAGTGAGTCAAGTGGAACCAATCAGCCCCAGCATTTT.

This clonotype was counted only a few times. The chain links TRBV5-4 to TRBJ2-7; D gene uncertain. Trimming cost V 4 bases and J 0 bases, with 8 bases left between them. This CDR3 contains 13 residues. The germline V gene has CDR1 SGHNT and CDR2 YYREEE (reference sequence). CDR3 in amino acids: CASSSDGSYEQYV. CDR3 DNA sequence: TGTGCCAGCAGCAGCGACGGCTCCTACGAGCAGTACGTC.

The chain employs TRBV27 and TRBJ2-3; D may be TRBD2 (6 bases). Germline V lookup: CDR1 MNHEY, CDR2 SMNVEV (reference sequence). The CDR3 covers 17 residues. Deletions cut 6 bases from V and 3 bases from J, with 22 bases between. The CDR3 spells CASSLPWGVGTTDTQYF. The CDR3 region has the DNA TGTGCCAGCAGCCTGCCTTGGGGGGTGGGGACGACAGATACGCAGTATTTT.